Shown below are 18 T cell receptor beta chains from a single sample sequenced in a study of blood T cell repertoires in COVID-19. TCRdb's table, derived via immunoSEQ multiplex PCR, lists solely in-frame clones and lacks some. The sample lists about 41,000 clones; 83% were seen once. The sample was peripheral blood. Every receptor here comes from a woman older than 75 with active or convalescent COVID-19.

This chain uses TRBV4-2 with TRBJ2-2, with TRBD2 identical over 8 bases. The CDR3 loop spans 15 amino acids. V gave up 0 bases and J gave up 7 bases; unmatched junction bases: 4. CDR1 is LGHNA and CDR2 is YNFKEQ in the germline V gene. The CDR3 nucleotides read TGTGCCAGCAGCCAAGAAGCGGGGGCGAGCGGGGAGCTGTTTTTT. Translating it yields CASSQEAGASGELFF.

The chain employs TRBV28 and TRBJ1-6; 8 bases fit TRBD1. Germline loops: CDR1 MDHEN, CDR2 SYDVKM. The V and J ends lost 6 bases and 7 bases, in that order; junction bases with no gene match: 5. CDR3 length equals 14 residues. Here the CDR3 DNA reads TGTGCCAGCAGGAAGGGACAGGTCAATTCACCCCTCCACTTT. Its protein product is CASRKGQVNSPLHF.

V gene TRBV27 combines with J gene TRBJ2-7; 8 nucleotides agree with TRBD2. The CDR3 has 15 residues. Losses at the gene ends were 0 bases for V and 1 base for J; bases not matched to a gene: 2. Germline values: CDR1 MNHEY, CDR2 SMNVEV (reference sequence). The CDR3 DNA follows: TGTGCCAGCAGTTTATCGGCGGGGGGTTCCTACGAGCAGTACTTC. Translation: CASSLSAGGSYEQYF.

The gene calls are TRBV2 and TRBJ2-5; 11 bases align to TRBD2. There are 14 residues in the CDR3. Germline-derived CDR1 and CDR2 are SNHLY and FYNNEI. Germline trimming cut 6 bases from V and 4 bases from J; bases unmatched to any gene: 4. The CDR3 coding sequence is TGTGCCAGCAGCCCTCTAGCGGGAGGAGAGACCCAGTACTTC. Residues: CASSPLAGGETQYF.

V usage is TRBV11-2 and J usage is TRBJ2-2, with a tentative D call TRBD2 (5 bases). Per germline, CDR1 SGHAT and CDR2 FQNNGV. CDR3 size: 15 residues. The V gene lost 0 bases and the J gene lost 4 bases, with 9 bases spanning the gap. This chain's CDR3 is CASSLEGSGTGELFF. The CDR3 DNA sequence: TGTGCCAGCAGCTTAGAAGGGAGTGGCACCGGGGAGCTGTTTTTT.

The chain combines TRBV7-8 with TRBJ2-3; TRBD1 might be the D (5 bases). Germline V lookup: CDR1 SGHVS, CDR2 FQNEAQ. CDR3 length: 16 residues. V gave up 4 bases and J gave up 2 bases, with 16 bases separating them. CDR3 protein: CASSSLRTQSTDTQYF. The DNA of the CDR3 is TGTGCCAGCAGCTCTCTTAGGACACAATCCACAGATACGCAGTATTTT.

This clone was detected only a few times. V and J are TRBV29-1 and TRBJ2-2; 7 bases agree with TRBD1. The CDR3 length is 15 residues. V trimming: 5 bases; J trimming: 0 bases; junction bases outside the gene matches: 6. Germline loops: CDR1 SQVTM, CDR2 ANQGSEA. CDR3 coding DNA: TGCAGCGTTTTGACCGGGACAGCGAACACCGGGGAGCTGTTTTTT. This sequence encodes CSVLTGTANTGELFF.

This clone was counted once. This chain links TRBV3-1 (or the pseudogene TRBV3-2) with TRBJ1-2, with D tentatively TRBD1 (6 bases). V dropped 5 bases and J dropped 4 bases, with 11 bases sitting between them. This CDR3 comprises 13 residues. Germline assignment: CDR1 LGHDT and CDR2 YNNKEL (reference sequence). The CDR3 protein is CASSAGQSYGYTF. CDR3 nucleotides: TGTGCCAGCAGCGCCGGACAGAGCTATGGCTACACCTTC.

The genes are TRBV5-1 and TRBJ2-5; 12 positions agree with TRBD2. The CDR3 is made up of 15 amino acids. With 3 bases clipped from V and 3 bases from J, the junction kept 3 bases outside the gene matches. CDR1 and CDR2 (germline): SGHRS, YFSETQ. In DNA form, the CDR3 reads TGCGCCAGCAGCTCCTGGACTAGCGGGGAAGAGACCCAGTACTTC. Protein: CASSSWTSGEETQYF.

The gene calls are TRBV28 and TRBJ2-1; 8 bases agree with TRBD1. Looked up from germline, CDR1 is MDHEN and CDR2 is SYDVKM. The CDR3 covers 14 residues. J gave up 3 bases and V 7 bases, and 5 bases lay outside the gene matches. The CDR3 nucleotides read TGTGCCAGCAAGGCAGGGGGCTTCTACAATGAGCAGTTCTTC. Amino acids: CASKAGGFYNEQFF.

A remark on this clone: Other DNA sequences from this sample encode an identical CDR3 as well. The chain has TRBV5-4 and TRBJ1-6; 10 bases agree with TRBD1. Germline assignment: CDR1 SGHNT and CDR2 YYREEE (reference sequence). Trimming took 2 bases from V and 10 from J; bases not matched to a gene: 9. The CDR3 totals 16 residues. This chain's CDR3 is CASSLRKTGGGSPLHF. CDR3 sequence (DNA): TGTGCCAGCAGCTTACGAAAGACAGGGGGCGGGTCACCCCTCCACTTT.

V usage is TRBV29-1 and J usage is TRBJ2-5; D may be TRBD2 (6 bases). Trimming removed 3 bases at V and 5 bases at J, with 13 bases between. The CDR3 extends over 13 amino acids. Germline CDR1 reads SQVTM; CDR2 reads ANQGSEA. CDR3 region: CSVDRRGPETQYF. The CDR3 DNA reads as TGCAGCGTTGATAGGCGGGGACCGGAGACCCAGTACTTC.

There are a few counts of this clone. The rearrangement uses TRBV6-6 and TRBJ2-7, with TRBD1 identical over 10 bases. With 10 bases clipped from V and 2 bases from J, the junction kept 14 bases outside the gene matches. CDR3 size: 16 residues. The germline CDR1 and CDR2 sequences are MNHNY and SVGAGI (reference sequence). This CDR3 reads CATTTPRDRGTYEQYF. DNA of the CDR3: TGTGCCACCACGACACCCCGGGACAGGGGAACCTACGAGCAGTACTTC.

V usage is TRBV11-3 and J usage is TRBJ1-1; no clear D. The CDR3 extends over 13 amino acids. The germline V gene encodes CDR1 SGHNT and CDR2 YENEEA. V was clipped by 3 bases and J by 3 bases, with 8 bases between them. The CDR3 region is CASSFSQDTEAFF. The CDR3 coding sequence is TGTGCCAGCAGCTTCAGTCAGGACACTGAAGCTTTCTTT.

The rearrangement uses TRBV27 and TRBJ2-1; TRBD1 matches 7 bases. Germline V gives CDR1 MNHEY, CDR2 SMNVEV (reference sequence). This CDR3 has 17 residues. Trimming cost V 6 bases and J 1 base; bases outside gene matches: 12. The CDR3, as DNA: TGTGCCAGCAGCACAATACAGGGGTTGGGGTCCTACAATGAGCAGTTCTTC. This codes for CASSTIQGLGSYNEQFF.

This sequence joins TRBV19 and TRBJ2-7, with TRBD2 identical over 14 bases. V lost 4 bases, J lost 0 bases, and 8 bases stayed unmatched. CDR3 length: 18 residues. Germline loops: CDR1 LNHDA, CDR2 SQIVND (reference sequence). Here the CDR3 DNA reads TGTGCCAGTAGTACACGGACTAGCGGGAGGCAAGCCTCCTACGAGCAGTACTTC. It encodes CASSTRTSGRQASYEQYF.

The chain couples TRBV9 to TRBJ2-1, with TRBD2 as a possible D gene (6 bases). This CDR3 is built from 15 residues. Trimming pared 3 bases from V and 1 base from J, leaving 11 bases between. Per germline, CDR1 SGDLS and CDR2 YYNGEE. The CDR3 DNA follows: TGTGCCAGCAGCGCGACTAGTCTTTCCTACAATGAGCAGTTCTTC. Translating it yields CASSATSLSYNEQFF.

This chain's CDR3 is CASRPRGSTDTQYF. DNA for the CDR3: TGTGCCAGCAGACCCAGGGGGAGCACAGATACGCAGTATTTT. The chain recombines TRBV2 with TRBJ2-3; 7 nucleotides line up with TRBD1. The V segment lost 6 bases and the J segment 0 bases; nucleotides outside the gene matches: 3. Germline V gene data show CDR1 as SNHLY and CDR2 as FYNNEI. This CDR3 contains 14 residues.